The source of this T cell receptor beta chain is a study of T cells after yellow fever vaccination. This clonotype was observed a handful of times. No antigen is known for it. Whole-study results and caveats: Although most clonotypes did not, a small share appeared in both CD4 and CD8 compartments. Peaking on day 5 versus 15, the secondary response was faster but weaker.

Germline CDR1 is WSHSY and CDR2 is SAAADI. The CDR3 totals 14 residues. Unmatched junction bases numbered 3, after V lost 5 bases and J lost 7 bases. MiXCR was run by TCRdb on the 5' RACE reads, yielding one entry per CDR3 protein. This repertoire shows 300,000 to 350,000 distinct CDR3 sequences, approximately 4.5% found once; its top ten account for less than 20%. The sequencing used PBMCs, collected 15 days after the yellow fever booster vaccination. This chain links TRBV10-2 with TRBJ2-1; 12 bases agree with TRBD2. The TCR comes from a man in his late teens or twenties who received the YFV17D yellow fever vaccine. In DNA, the CDR3 is TGCGCCAGCAGTAGACTAGCGGGGGCGAATGAGCAGTTCTTC. This translates into CASSRLAGANEQFF.